These 25 T cell receptor beta chains originate from one sample sequenced in a study of blood T cell repertoires in COVID-19. Produced via immunoSEQ multiplex PCR; TCRdb's table is partial and in-frame only. The repertoire holds about 440,000 clones, 70% to 90% seen once, with approximately 2% in the top ten. Sequencing used PBMCs or T cells enriched from blood (not recorded which). The receptor set was obtained from a woman aged 18-29 years with acute COVID-19.

The chain has TRBV18 and TRBJ2-3; 8 bases line up with TRBD2. Germline V gene lookup returns CDR1 KGHSH and CDR2 LQKENI. This CDR3 region has 16 residues. With 6 bases clipped from V and 5 bases from J, the junction kept 13 bases outside the gene matches. CDR3 protein: CASSPRRAGDGDTQYF. The CDR3 region has the DNA TGTGCCAGCTCCCCCCGCAGAGCGGGAGACGGAGATACGCAGTATTTT.

The chain carries TRBV4-3 and TRBJ2-5, with 8 bases lining up with TRBD1. The CDR3 has 17 residues. V was clipped by 0 bases and J by 5 bases; unmatched bases: 11. Germline V gene lookup returns CDR1 LGHNA and CDR2 YSLEER. The CDR3 loop is CASSQELLWTGQETQYF. The CDR3, as DNA: TGCGCCAGCAGCCAAGAACTCCTATGGACAGGGCAGGAGACCCAGTACTTC.

The rearrangement links TRBV2 to TRBJ2-1; 8 nucleotides align to TRBD2. The junction had 6 bases not matched to a gene; V was cut back by 11 bases and J by 0 bases. The CDR3 consists of 14 residues. Germline CDR1 and CDR2: SNHLY and FYNNEI. The CDR3, as DNA: TGTGCCTTCACGGGGGGGAGCTCCTACAATGAGCAGTTCTTC. The encoded protein is CAFTGGSSYNEQFF. The whole variable domain, filled in from reference TRBV2 and TRBJ2-1, reads EPEVTQTPSHQVTQMGQEVILRCVPISNHLYFYWYRQILGQKVEFLVSFYNNEISEKSEIFDDQFSVERPDGSNFTLKIRSTKLEDSAMYFCAFTGGSSYNEQFFGPGTRLTVL.

The CDR3 nucleotides read TGCGCCAGCAGCCAAGATTTAGGGGCTAGCAATCAGCCCCAGCATTTT. It is translated as CASSQDLGASNQPQHF. The chain recombines TRBV4-1 with TRBJ1-5; a possible D gene is TRBD1 (5 bases). With 0 bases removed from V and 0 bases from J, the gap between germline ends came to 9 bases. Germline lookup yields CDR1 MGHRA and CDR2 YSYEKL. The CDR3 sequence is 16 residues long.

The chain uses TRBV18 and TRBJ1-1, with 10 nucleotides matching TRBD1. J was trimmed by 12 bases and V by 2 bases; bases with no gene match: 3. This CDR3 has 12 residues. Germline loops: CDR1 KGHSH, CDR2 LQKENI. CDR3 region: CASSPGTGVTFF. The CDR3 DNA reads as TGTGCCAGCTCACCAGGGACAGGGGTAACTTTCTTT.

The chain recombines TRBV5-1 with TRBJ1-1, with 7 bases identical to TRBD1. Germline V gene data show CDR1 as SGHRS and CDR2 as YFSETQ. J lost 6 bases, V lost 2 bases, and 13 bases had no gene match. The CDR3 is made up of 16 amino acids. CDR3 protein: CASSLAQGRLRAEAFF. CDR3 sequence (DNA): TGCGCCAGCAGCTTAGCACAGGGGCGCCTCAGGGCTGAAGCTTTCTTT.

This clone was counted between two and nine times. The chain links TRBV6-4 to TRBJ2-1, with 8 bases that match TRBD2. V lost 2 bases, J lost 7 bases, and 10 bases stayed unmatched. The germline V gene encodes CDR1 MRHNA and CDR2 SNTAGT. The CDR3 has 16 residues. The CDR3 sequence is CASSDGGREGRNEQFF. Written as DNA, the CDR3 is TGTGCCAGCAGTGACGGCGGACGGGAGGGCCGTAATGAGCAGTTCTTC.

The chain employs TRBV14 and TRBJ2-7; the match to TRBD2 covers 7 bases. The CDR3 is 15 residues long. V lost 0 bases, J lost 6 bases, and 8 bases stayed unmatched. CDR1 SGHDN and CDR2 FVKESK come from the germline V gene. The CDR3 nucleotides are TGTGCCAGCAGCCAAGATCTTCGCGGGAGTCGCGAGCAGTACTTC. Translating it yields CASSQDLRGSREQYF.

J is TRBJ2-1 and V is TRBV11-2; 10 bases match TRBD2. Germline CDR1 and CDR2: SGHAT and FQNNGV. The CDR3 is 19 residues long. V was pared by 2 bases and J by 8 bases, with 18 bases of the junction left unmatched. The CDR3 region is CASSLSGLASGRVTDEQFF. CDR3 nucleotides: TGTGCCAGCAGCTTAAGTGGTCTGGCTAGCGGGAGAGTTACAGATGAGCAGTTCTTC.

V is TRBV4-3 and J is TRBJ1-5, with TRBD1 matching over 7 bases. V lost 2 bases, J lost 7 bases, and 5 bases stayed unmatched. This CDR3 comprises 14 residues. Looked up from germline, CDR1 is LGHNA and CDR2 is YSLEER. CDR3 in amino acids: CASSQIAGGQPQHF. The CDR3 bases are TGCGCCAGCAGCCAAATTGCAGGGGGGCAGCCCCAGCATTTT.

V and J are TRBV20-1 and TRBJ1-2, with D tentatively TRBD1 (6 bases). Germline CDR1 is DFQATT and CDR2 is SNEGSKA (reference sequence). V was pared by 3 bases and J by 0 bases, with 11 bases between. This CDR3 has 14 amino acids. DNA for the CDR3: TGCAGTGCTAGTCACAGGGAGACTAACTATGGCTACACCTTC. Translated, it gives CSASHRETNYGYTF.

A remark on this clone: The same CDR3 is also encoded by other DNA sequences in this sample. The CDR3 reads CASSRSYEQYF. The CDR3 bases are TGTGCCAGCAGCCGGAGCTACGAGCAGTACTTC. The chain links TRBV11-2 to TRBJ2-7; D is ambiguous. Per the germline V gene, CDR1 is SGHAT and CDR2 is FQNNGV. This CDR3 spans 11 amino acids. Trimming stripped 5 bases from V and 3 bases from J, with 5 bases between.

The chain employs TRBV4-3 and TRBJ1-3; D is unresolved. This CDR3 comprises 16 residues. V was trimmed by 0 bases and J by 1 base, leaving 10 bases between them. CDR1 LGHNA and CDR2 YSLEER come from the germline V gene. CDR3 nucleotides: TGCGCCAGCAGCCAAGAGTTCCAGGATTCTGGAAACACCATATATTTT. Its protein product is CASSQEFQDSGNTIYF.

This chain uses TRBV21-1 with TRBJ2-1; the table calls TRBD2, which could not be checked here. TRBV21-1 is classified as a pseudogene. The length of the CDR3 is 16 residues. Here the CDR3 reads CASSKAPSGSRDEQFF. CDR3 bases: TGTGCCAGCAGCAAAGCGCCTAGCGGGAGCCGGGATGAGCAGTTCTTC.

V gene TRBV21-1 combines with J gene TRBJ1-1; TRBD1 is the table's D call, not checked against the DNA. TRBV21-1 is a recognized pseudogene. The CDR3 spans 16 residues. CDR3 loop: CASSKALRQKNTEAFF. The CDR3 region has the DNA TGTGCCAGCAGCAAAGCGCTGAGACAGAAAAACACTGAAGCTTTCTTT.

CDR3 nucleotides: TGTGCCAGTAATGACAGGGGGCCCAATCAGCCCCAGCATTTT. As protein: CASNDRGPNQPQHF. V is TRBV19 and J is TRBJ1-5, with TRBD1 matching 10 bases. Losses at the gene ends were 7 bases for V and 3 bases for J; bases not matched to a gene: 3. The CDR3 has 14 amino acids. CDR1 is LNHDA and CDR2 is SQIVND in the germline V gene (reference sequence).

The chain links TRBV7-8 to TRBJ2-2; TRBD2 aligns across 11 bases. The J segment lost 4 bases and the V segment lost 5 bases, leaving 3 bases of the junction unmatched. This CDR3 is built from 15 residues. Germline CDR1 is SGHVS and CDR2 is FQNEAQ. CDR3 protein: CASSPGLAGTGELFF. The CDR3 bases are TGTGCCAGCAGCCCCGGACTAGCGGGCACCGGGGAGCTGTTTTTT.

The rearrangement uses TRBV27 and TRBJ1-5; TRBD1 matches at 8 bases. The CDR3 spans 14 residues. J lost 5 bases, V lost 5 bases, and 5 bases had no gene match. Germline CDR1 MNHEY, CDR2 SMNVEV (reference sequence). This chain's CDR3 is CASSTPTGDQPQHF. CDR3 DNA: TGTGCCAGCAGTACTCCGACAGGGGATCAGCCCCAGCATTTT.

The CDR3 nucleotides read TGTGCCAGCAGTTACTCGTACAGAGTCTATGGCTACACCTTC. This sequence encodes CASSYSYRVYGYTF. This chain links TRBV6-5 with TRBJ1-2; no clear D gene. Trimming took 0 bases from V and 4 from J, leaving 9 bases between them. The CDR3 contains 14 residues. Germline assignment: CDR1 MNHEY and CDR2 SVGAGI.

The rearrangement joins TRBV6-5 to TRBJ1-2; TRBD1 agrees at 9 bases. From germline, CDR1 is MNHEY and CDR2 SVGAGI. CDR3 length: 16 amino acids. Losses at the gene ends were 0 bases for V and 5 bases for J; bases not matched to a gene: 7. The DNA for the CDR3 is TGTGCCAGCAGTTACTCCCTACAGGGGGCTTTTTATGGCTACACCTTC. Its protein product is CASSYSLQGAFYGYTF.

This clone occurred once. The chain couples TRBV9 to TRBJ2-5; D perhaps matches TRBD2 (5 bases). The CDR3 length is 15 residues. V was shortened by 2 bases and J by 4 bases, with 15 bases between the two germline ends. CDR1 and CDR2 from the germline V gene are SGDLS and YYNGEE. The CDR3 nucleotides read TGTGCCAGCAGCGTTGGTGGGAGTGTCGTAGAGACCCAGTACTTC. Encoded protein: CASSVGGSVVETQYF.

V is TRBV12-3 or TRBV12-4 and J is TRBJ2-7; D unresolved. V gave up 5 bases and J gave up 5 bases, with 13 bases separating them. The CDR3 covers 13 residues. CDR3 region: CASSHSGRDEQYF. The CDR3, as DNA: TGTGCCAGCAGTCATAGTGGGCGAGACGAGCAGTACTTC.

J is TRBJ1-1 and V is TRBV30; no clear D gene. This CDR3 spans 14 amino acids. V lost 0 bases and J lost 2, with 10 bases in between. CDR1 GTSNPN and CDR2 SVGIG come from the germline V gene (reference sequence). The DNA for the CDR3 is TGTGCCTGGAGTGTTCTCTACCAAAACACTGAAGCTTTCTTT. Translated: CAWSVLYQNTEAFF.

The chain is built from TRBV18 and TRBJ1-6; no clear D gene. The CDR3 sequence is 16 residues long. The germline V gene has CDR1 KGHSH and CDR2 LQKENI. The V end lost 3 bases, the J end lost 0 bases, and 9 bases lay between the germline ends. CDR3: CASSPGASSYNSPLHF. CDR3 bases: TGTGCCAGCTCACCTGGAGCCAGCTCCTATAATTCACCCCTCCACTTT.

The rearrangement links TRBV2 to TRBJ2-5; no reliable D call. V was cut by 10 bases and J by 4 bases, with 10 bases left in between. Germline V gives CDR1 SNHLY, CDR2 FYNNEI. The CDR3 contains 11 residues. The CDR3 DNA is TGTGCCACCGATACACGAGAGACCCAGTACTTC. It is translated as CATDTRETQYF. The full variable domain, rest sourced from reference TRBV2 and TRBJ2-5, is EPEVTQTPSHQVTQMGQEVILRCVPISNHLYFYWYRQILGQKVEFLVSFYNNEISEKSEIFDDQFSVERPDGSNFTLKIRSTKLEDSAMYFCATDTRETQYFGPGTRLLVL.